This T cell receptor (beta chain) was recorded in a study of patients and donors after allogeneic stem cell transplantation. V was pared by 3 bases and J by 8 bases, with 13 bases between. The CDR3 has 13 residues. The V gene's germline CDR1 is DFQATT and CDR2 SNEGSKA (reference sequence). TCRdb reanalysed the RT-PCR reads using MiXCR and keeps one entry per CDR3 protein. This table holds fewer than 500,000 distinct CDR3 sequences, 15% to 20% found once. The sample consisted of blood, either unsorted or a sorted T cell fraction (not recorded which). The V and J genes are TRBV20-1 and TRBJ1-4; TRBD1 might be the D (5 bases). This TCR was sampled from a human donor who was either an allogeneic HSCT recipient or a stem cell or donor lymphocyte infusion donor (not recorded which). It is not recorded whose cells these are; they may come from a transplant donor. CDR3 in amino acids: CSARAQGREKLFF. The CDR3, as DNA: TGCAGTGCTAGGGCTCAGGGTCGGGAAAAACTGTTTTTT.